Listed below are T cell receptor beta chains from one sample, sequenced in a study of T-cell reconstitution after alpha-beta-depleted transplantation in children. TCRdb re-called the PCR reads through MiXCR, storing one row per CDR3 protein. The sample consists of approximately 490,000 distinct CDR3 sequences, 12% of them appearing once. The sample in question was PBMCs from the stem cell graft donor, obtained from the stem cell graft. Receptors were obtained from a human donor who donated a stem cell graft to a child with combined immunodeficiency. Both conserved end residues are part of each CDR3. Fields, in order: V gene, clone size, CDR3 length, J gene, D gene, CDR3 DNA, CDR3 protein. D genes are given only for firm matches. The size entry is marked missing in some rows and otherwise reads once, few, many or a size class.

V gene: TRBV9
clone size: -
CDR3 length: 14
J gene: TRBJ2-1
D gene: TRBD2
CDR3 DNA: TGTGCCAGCAGCGATTGGGGGAGGGACAATGAGCAGTTCTTC
CDR3 protein: CASSDWGRDNEQFF

V gene: TRBV11-3
clone size: few
CDR3 length: 15
J gene: TRBJ2-5
D gene: TRBD1
CDR3 DNA: TGTGCCAGCAGCTTAGATCTTACAGGGGAAGAGACCCAGTACTTC
CDR3 protein: CASSLDLTGEETQYF

V gene: TRBV7-4
clone size: few
CDR3 length: 15
J gene: TRBJ2-3
D gene: -
CDR3 DNA: TGTGCCAGCAGCTTGACAGTTTCTTACACAGATACGCAGTATTTT
CDR3 protein: CASSLTVSYTDTQYF

V gene: TRBV19
clone size: -
CDR3 length: 14
J gene: TRBJ1-5
D gene: TRBD1
CDR3 DNA: TGTGCCAGTAAGGAGACAGGGGAGAATCAGCCCCAGCATTTT
CDR3 protein: CASKETGENQPQHF

V gene: TRBV7-9
clone size: few
CDR3 length: 16
J gene: TRBJ2-7
D gene: TRBD1
CDR3 DNA: TGTGCCAGCAGCCCTCGGGTCAGACAGGGCTTCTACGAGCAGTACTTC
CDR3 protein: CASSPRVRQGFYEQYF

V gene: TRBV6-2/TRBV6-3
clone size: -
CDR3 length: 20
J gene: TRBJ2-7
D gene: TRBD2
CDR3 DNA: TGTGCCAGCAGTTACGGACTGGGACTAGCGGGAGCCATCAAGACATACGAGCAGTACTTC
CDR3 protein: CASSYGLGLAGAIKTYEQYF

V gene: TRBV7-8
clone size: many
CDR3 length: 15
J gene: TRBJ2-1
D gene: TRBD2
CDR3 DNA: TGTGCCAGCAGCCTTCTAGCGGGCAATATCAATGAGCAGTTCTTC
CDR3 protein: CASSLLAGNINEQFF

V gene: TRBV5-6
clone size: few
CDR3 length: 15
J gene: TRBJ2-7
D gene: TRBD2
CDR3 DNA: TGTGCCAGCAGCTTGTTACTAGCGGCCTCCTACGAGCAGTACTTC
CDR3 protein: CASSLLLAASYEQYF

V gene: TRBV11-2
clone size: many
CDR3 length: 15
J gene: TRBJ2-3
D gene: TRBD1
CDR3 DNA: TGTGCCAGCAGCCTGGACAGGGGGCGTACAGATACGCAGTATTTT
CDR3 protein: CASSLDRGRTDTQYF

V gene: TRBV6-5
clone size: few
CDR3 length: 13
J gene: TRBJ2-5
D gene: -
CDR3 DNA: TGTGCCAGCAGTTACGTGCGGAAAGAGACCCAGTACTTC
CDR3 protein: CASSYVRKETQYF

V gene: TRBV20-1
clone size: many
CDR3 length: 12
J gene: TRBJ1-1
D gene: -
CDR3 DNA: TGCAGTGGAGGACAGCTGAACACTGAAGCTTTCTTT
CDR3 protein: CSGGQLNTEAFF

V gene: TRBV4-1
clone size: many
CDR3 length: 14
J gene: TRBJ1-2
D gene: TRBD1
CDR3 DNA: TGCGCCAGCAGCCTCGACAGGGTAGGGTATGGCTACACCTTC
CDR3 protein: CASSLDRVGYGYTF

V gene: TRBV2
clone size: -
CDR3 length: 15
J gene: TRBJ1-3
D gene: TRBD1
CDR3 DNA: TGTGCCAGCAGCCTGAACAGGGGGCTTGGAAACACCATATATTTT
CDR3 protein: CASSLNRGLGNTIYF

V gene: TRBV5-1
clone size: many
CDR3 length: 14
J gene: TRBJ1-1
D gene: -
CDR3 DNA: TGCGCCAGCAGCTGGGGGGTTGAGAAAACTGAAGCTTTCTTT
CDR3 protein: CASSWGVEKTEAFF

V gene: TRBV18
clone size: -
CDR3 length: 13
J gene: TRBJ1-4
D gene: -
CDR3 DNA: TGTGCCAGCTCACCCGGGGGCGAGGAAAAACTGTTTTTT
CDR3 protein: CASSPGGEEKLFF

V gene: TRBV4-3
clone size: -
CDR3 length: 15
J gene: TRBJ2-5
D gene: TRBD1
CDR3 DNA: TGCGCCAGCAGCCAGGGACAGGGGAGGGGGGAGACCCAGTACTTC
CDR3 protein: CASSQGQGRGETQYF

V gene: TRBV18
clone size: few
CDR3 length: 13
J gene: TRBJ2-7
D gene: -
CDR3 DNA: TGTGCCAGCTCACCAGCCGGGGAGCGCGAGCAGTACTTC
CDR3 protein: CASSPAGEREQYF

V gene: TRBV7-2
clone size: -
CDR3 length: 15
J gene: TRBJ2-7
D gene: -
CDR3 DNA: TGTGCCAGCAGCTTAGCCCCGGCCCTCTCCTACGAGCAGTACTTC
CDR3 protein: CASSLAPALSYEQYF

V gene: TRBV11-2
clone size: many
CDR3 length: 18
J gene: TRBJ1-2
D gene: -
CDR3 DNA: TGTGCCAGCAGCTTAGAGGGGCTGACCGGGAGCACGGGCTATGGCTACACCTTC
CDR3 protein: CASSLEGLTGSTGYGYTF

V gene: TRBV9
clone size: many
CDR3 length: 14
J gene: TRBJ2-7
D gene: -
CDR3 DNA: TGTGCCAGCAGCGTAGCAGGGGACCCCTACGAGCAGTACTTC
CDR3 protein: CASSVAGDPYEQYF

V gene: TRBV29-1
clone size: -
CDR3 length: 13
J gene: TRBJ2-7
D gene: TRBD2
CDR3 DNA: TGCAGCGTTGACTCTAGCGGCTCCTACGAGCAGTACTTC
CDR3 protein: CSVDSSGSYEQYF

V gene: TRBV7-2
clone size: -
CDR3 length: 15
J gene: TRBJ2-1
D gene: TRBD1
CDR3 DNA: TGTGCCAGCAGCCCTACAGGGGGCGCCCCCCATGAGCAGTTCTTC
CDR3 protein: CASSPTGGAPHEQFF

V gene: TRBV20-1
clone size: -
CDR3 length: 13
J gene: TRBJ2-7
D gene: -
CDR3 DNA: TGCAGTGTTAGGGGGGGGCGAGCCTACGAGCAGTACTTC
CDR3 protein: CSVRGGRAYEQYF

V gene: TRBV2
clone size: many
CDR3 length: 13
J gene: TRBJ1-1
D gene: -
CDR3 DNA: TGTGCCAGCAGGAGTACAAGGAACACTGAAGCTTTCTTT
CDR3 protein: CASRSTRNTEAFF

V gene: TRBV7-9
clone size: few
CDR3 length: 12
J gene: TRBJ2-1
D gene: -
CDR3 DNA: TGTGCCAGCAGCCTCTACAGCATTGGGCAGTTCTTC
CDR3 protein: CASSLYSIGQFF

V gene: TRBV20-1
clone size: -
CDR3 length: 11
J gene: TRBJ2-3
D gene: -
CDR3 DNA: TGCAGTGCCCTCCTCTGGGATACGCAGTATTTT
CDR3 protein: CSALLWDTQYF

V gene: TRBV5-1
clone size: -
CDR3 length: 12
J gene: TRBJ2-7
D gene: -
CDR3 DNA: TGCGCCAGCAGCTTCTTCGGAGGCGAGCAGTACTTC
CDR3 protein: CASSFFGGEQYF

V gene: TRBV11-1
clone size: -
CDR3 length: 17
J gene: TRBJ2-6
D gene: -
CDR3 DNA: TGTGCCAGCAGCTGGGGGTCGGGCGTATCTGGGGCCAACGTCCTGACTTTC
CDR3 protein: CASSWGSGVSGANVLTF

V gene: TRBV9
clone size: many
CDR3 length: 21
J gene: TRBJ2-1
D gene: -
CDR3 DNA: TGTGCCAGCAGCTCCTTGGGACTGCACACCGGACCAGATAGTTCCTACAATGAGCAGTTCTTC
CDR3 protein: CASSSLGLHTGPDSSYNEQFF

V gene: TRBV27
clone size: few
CDR3 length: 14
J gene: TRBJ1-1
D gene: -
CDR3 DNA: TGTGCCAGCAGGTCCGGGAGTACAGGTCTGAAAGCTTTCTTT
CDR3 protein: CASRSGSTGLKAFF